Included here is one TCR beta chain sequence, with context. Its matching antigen is unknown. Mismatch with germline at one junction end may stem from a read error. The time point was: week 47, end of study. Every vaccination contained 300 ug of the mutant IDH1 20-mer peptide and was paired with topical imiquimod. In germline, CDR1 is SSHAT, CDR2 FNYEAQ (reference sequence). This CDR3 has 17 amino acids. This sample stems from a study of a mutant IDH1 vaccine in newly diagnosed glioma. Libraries were prepared by immunoSEQ multiplex PCR; TCRdb keeps only in-frame clonotypes and omits some of them. Of over 30,000 clones in the sample, roughly 90% are singletons; the top ten hold approximately 5.1%.

Sequenced material: PBMCs, taken from a glioma patient whose treatment included an IDH1 peptide vaccine. This chain links TRBV7-7 with TRBJ2-5, with D possibly being TRBD2 (7 bases). The source of this sequence is a woman between 35 and 50 years old with glioma. CDR3 residues: CASSLTPVRGPQETQYF. CDR3 DNA sequence: TGTGCTAGCAGCTTAACCCCAGTGCGGGGGCCGCAAGAGACCCAGTACTTC.